Listed below are T cell receptor beta chains from one sample, sequenced in a study of graft-versus-host responses after intestinal transplantation. Their antigen targets remain unknown. Sequenced by immunoSEQ multiplex PCR; TCRdb stores in-frame clones only, minus some. Of about 50,000 clones in the sample, around 84% were seen once. The sample in question was unstimulated CD4+ T cells sorted from spleen or lymph node cells, obtained before transplant. Source of these receptors: a human donor who was the organ donor for an intestinal transplant. CDR3s include the opening cysteine and the closing phenylalanine or tryptophan. D genes are given only for firm matches. Not all rows give a size; the values are once, few, many and, for expanded clones, a class.

D,J,size,V,DNA,CDR3
NA,TRBJ2-7,few,TRBV5-5,TGTGCCAGCAGGAGCATCAAGGACGGATACTACGAGCAGTACTTC,CASRSIKDGYYEQYF
NA,TRBJ1-1,NA,TRBV7-9,TGTGCCAGCAGCTCCGTACCTGGGACTGAAGCTTTCTTT,CASSSVPGTEAFF
NA,TRBJ1-2,NA,TRBV7-9,TGTGCCAGCAGCTGGAAACAGAGTACGGGGGGCTACACCTTC,CASSWKQSTGGYTF
TRBD2,TRBJ2-1,NA,TRBV11-3,TGTGCCAGCAGCCCCCGACTAGCGGGGGGGTACAATGAGCAGTTCTTC,CASSPRLAGGYNEQFF
TRBD1,TRBJ1-2,NA,TRBV11-2,TGTGCCAGCAGCCACGACAGGGGGCAAAGCTATGGCTACACCTTC,CASSHDRGQSYGYTF
TRBD1,TRBJ1-2,NA,TRBV10-2,TGCGCCAGCAGTGAGACAGGGGGCTATGGCTACACCTTC,CASSETGGYGYTF
NA,TRBJ1-2,NA,TRBV30,TGTGCCTGGGCCGGGCCCCGGGGCTACACCTTC,CAWAGPRGYTF
TRBD1,TRBJ1-1,NA,TRBV5-5,TGTGCCAGCAGCTGGGGACAGGGGTACATGAACACTGAAGCTTTCTTT,CASSWGQGYMNTEAFF
NA,TRBJ1-3,NA,TRBV6-5,TGTGCCAGCAGTTACTCAGGGTCTGGAAACACCATATATTTT,CASSYSGSGNTIYF
NA,TRBJ2-7,NA,TRBV11-3,TGTGCCAGCAGCCCGACCCCATCCGTTCAAAACTACGAGCAGTACTTC,CASSPTPSVQNYEQYF
NA,TRBJ1-1,NA,TRBV30,TGTGCCTGGAGCCTGGGACTTCGGAACACTGAAGCTTTCTTT,CAWSLGLRNTEAFF
TRBD2,TRBJ2-3,NA,TRBV6-1,TGTGCCAGCAGTGAATTGGCGCGGGGGACTAGCACAGATACGCAGTATTTT,CASSELARGTSTDTQYF
NA,TRBJ1-2,NA,TRBV6-1,TGTGCCAGTCGACAGACAGTCAACTATGGCTACACCTTC,CASRQTVNYGYTF
NA,TRBJ1-2,NA,TRBV11-2,TGTGCCAGCAGCTTAGGTTGGGGCAGGGGACCCGCTAACTATGGCTACACCTTC,CASSLGWGRGPANYGYTF
TRBD2,TRBJ2-7,NA,TRBV12-5,TGTGCTAGTGGCCTGAGCGGGACTAGACCCTACGAGCAGTACTTC,CASGLSGTRPYEQYF
NA,TRBJ2-1,once,TRBV7-9,TGTGCCAGCAGCTTATCCTCAGTTGTGAATGAGCAGTTCTTC,CASSLSSVVNEQFF
NA,TRBJ1-2,NA,TRBV30,TGTGCCTGGAGTTTGGCAGAAGGTACTGGCTACACCTTC,CAWSLAEGTGYTF
TRBD1,TRBJ1-5,NA,TRBV19,TGTGCCAGTAGATCCCAGGGGGTGAGCAATCAGCCCCAGCATTTT,CASRSQGVSNQPQHF
TRBD1,TRBJ2-1,NA,TRBV19,TGTGCCAGTAGTATCCGGGACAGGGGAAACAATGAGCAGTTCTTC,CASSIRDRGNNEQFF
TRBD1,TRBJ1-2,NA,TRBV12-5,TGTGCTAGTGGTAAACTCCGGGACAGGGCTAACTATGGCTACACCTTC,CASGKLRDRANYGYTF
TRBD1,TRBJ1-2,NA,TRBV11-2,TGTGCCAGCAGCTTAACAGGGGGCAACTATGGCTACACCTTC,CASSLTGGNYGYTF
NA,TRBJ2-2,NA,TRBV11-2,TGTGCCAGCAGCGAAGGAACGAACACCGGGGAGCTGTTTTTT,CASSEGTNTGELFF
TRBD2,TRBJ2-3,NA,TRBV4-1,TGCGCCAGCAGCCTAGCGGGAGGTGAGACAGATACGCAGTATTTT,CASSLAGGETDTQYF
NA,TRBJ1-5,NA,TRBV7-2,TGTGCCAGCAGCTTAGTGGCAGGGGTTGGGAATCAGCCCCAGCATTTT,CASSLVAGVGNQPQHF
TRBD2,TRBJ2-1,NA,TRBV7-9,TGTGCCAGCAGCTTTCGGCCTTCAGGAGCGGGAGAGAGATACAATGAGCAGTTCTTC,CASSFRPSGAGERYNEQFF
TRBD2,TRBJ2-7,NA,TRBV4-1,TGCGCCAGCAGCCAAGAAGGGGTAGCGGGGGACTACGAGCAGTACTTC,CASSQEGVAGDYEQYF